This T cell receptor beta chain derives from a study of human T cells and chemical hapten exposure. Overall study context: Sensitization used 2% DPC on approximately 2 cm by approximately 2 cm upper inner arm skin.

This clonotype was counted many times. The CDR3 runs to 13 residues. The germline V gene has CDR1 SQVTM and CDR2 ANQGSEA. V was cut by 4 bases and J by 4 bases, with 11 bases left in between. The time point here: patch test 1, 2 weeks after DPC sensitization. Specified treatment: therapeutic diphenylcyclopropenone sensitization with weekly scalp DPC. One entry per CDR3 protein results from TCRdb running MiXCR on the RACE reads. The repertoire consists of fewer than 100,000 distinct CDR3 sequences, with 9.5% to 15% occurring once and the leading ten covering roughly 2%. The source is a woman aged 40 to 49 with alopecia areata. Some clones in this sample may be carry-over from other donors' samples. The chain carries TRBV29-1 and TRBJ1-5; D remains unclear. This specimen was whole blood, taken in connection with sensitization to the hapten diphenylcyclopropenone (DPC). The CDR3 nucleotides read TGCAGCGTTGCGTTGGAGGCTAATCAGCCCCAGCATTTT. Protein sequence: CSVALEANQPQHF.